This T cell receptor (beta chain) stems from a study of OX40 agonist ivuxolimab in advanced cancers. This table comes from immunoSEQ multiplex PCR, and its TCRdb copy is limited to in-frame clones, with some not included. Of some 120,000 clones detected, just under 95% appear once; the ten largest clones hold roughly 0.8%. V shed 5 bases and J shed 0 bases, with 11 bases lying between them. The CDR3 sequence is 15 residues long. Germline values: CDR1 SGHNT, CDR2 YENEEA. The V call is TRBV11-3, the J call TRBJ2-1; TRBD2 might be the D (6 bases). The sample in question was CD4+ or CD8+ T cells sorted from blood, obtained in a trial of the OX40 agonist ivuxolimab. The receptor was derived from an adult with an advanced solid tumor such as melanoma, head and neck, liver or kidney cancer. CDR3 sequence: CASSRDSHSYNEQFF. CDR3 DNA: TGTGCCAGCAGCCGGGACTCTCACTCCTACAATGAGCAGTTCTTC.